This TCR beta chain is drawn from a study of T cells after yellow fever vaccination (dated by TCRdb to about 2019). Study-wide context: The SMART-Seq v4 Ultra Low Input RNA kit was used to prepare libraries from fractions with low cell numbers. To follow T-cell clones before and after primary and booster YFV17D yellow fever vaccination, bulk TCR alpha and beta repertoires were sequenced over time. The cohort comprised two healthy male donors, one aged 18 to 30 and one aged 30 to 40 years. Bulk PBMC replicates and cell subsets were isolated from blood drawn at multiple timepoints before and after both primary and secondary immunization.

Between the V and J ends, shortened by 6 bases and 1 base respectively, the junction contains 14 bases. CDR3 length: 15 amino acids, cysteine to phenylalanine. Just the 45-base CDR3 DNA is kept, in frame starting at base 1. CDR1 and CDR2 (SGHRS, YFSETQ) derive from the germline V gene. The meaning of the sample's treatment or condition label: live attenuated yellow fever vaccine strain. Two biological replicates of bulk PBMCs were collected at each blood-draw timepoint. PBMCs were isolated from peripheral blood using a standard Ficoll-Paque protocol. RNA was extracted with TriZol from bulk PBMCs, CD4 and CD8 fractions, and dextramer-positive and dextramer-negative fractions. General conclusions and limits of the study: FACS-sorted repertoires could contain abundant contaminating clonotypes from the bulk population, so computational filtering was required. Because only a couple of donors were included in the study, the extent to which the findings can be generalized is limited. Compared with the primary T-cell response, the secondary T-cell response was faster but weaker, reaching its peak on day 5 rather than on day 15. Most clones expanded after primary vaccination (almost 97% of CD4 and around 88% of CD8) were re-detected after the booster, suggesting that broad memory maintenance occurred. A small fraction of clonotypes showed up in both the CD4 and CD8 compartments, probably as a result of convergent recombination.

Concerning this clonotype itself: Its antigen is still unknown. Base qualities are missing; no much larger clone stands one base away.

TCR cDNA was synthesized by 5'RACE template switching, through which a universal primer site and unique molecular identifiers were introduced. Priming of cDNA synthesis was performed from both the TCR alpha and TCR beta constant segments. Libraries were amplified in two PCR steps, with sample barcodes and sequencing adapters added in the second step. Sequencing of libraries was performed on Illumina HiSeq 2500 (2x100 bp) or NovaSeq (2x150 bp). As for how the authors treated the data: MIGEC was used to demultiplex reads and collapse the reads into UMI consensus sequences, and MiXCR was used for V(D)J alignment. Using edgeR on replicate PBMC samples, clonotypes were called vaccine-responding if FDR was below 0.01 and the log2 fold change was above 5 up to day 15. Each bulk clonotype received a CD4 or CD8 identity based on whether the sequenced CD4 or CD8 repertoire contained that clonotype at higher abundance. TCRdb ran its own pipeline on the public reads, namely fastp trimming at Q25 and MiXCR clone calling, and kept in-frame beta chains. Merged by CDR3 protein, the rows form single entries marked with the most common genes and DNA. TCRdb's processing, not the authors' own work, is the source of the V and J calls. Recorded for this sample are 300,000 to 400,000 distinct CDR3 sequences; roughly 6.1% of them occurred a single time. The top ten clonotypes cover about 15% of the sample.

The origin of this receptor is a man younger than 45 who received the YFV17D yellow fever vaccine. The source material was PBMCs, sampled 5 days after the yellow fever booster vaccination. The V and J genes are TRBV5-1 and TRBJ2-1; TRBD2 is perhaps the D gene, given 7 matching bases. The CDR3 corresponds to CASKKGEGSYNEQFF. At the DNA level, the sequence is TGCGCCAGCAAAAAGGGGGAGGGGTCCTACAATGAGCAGTTCTTC.